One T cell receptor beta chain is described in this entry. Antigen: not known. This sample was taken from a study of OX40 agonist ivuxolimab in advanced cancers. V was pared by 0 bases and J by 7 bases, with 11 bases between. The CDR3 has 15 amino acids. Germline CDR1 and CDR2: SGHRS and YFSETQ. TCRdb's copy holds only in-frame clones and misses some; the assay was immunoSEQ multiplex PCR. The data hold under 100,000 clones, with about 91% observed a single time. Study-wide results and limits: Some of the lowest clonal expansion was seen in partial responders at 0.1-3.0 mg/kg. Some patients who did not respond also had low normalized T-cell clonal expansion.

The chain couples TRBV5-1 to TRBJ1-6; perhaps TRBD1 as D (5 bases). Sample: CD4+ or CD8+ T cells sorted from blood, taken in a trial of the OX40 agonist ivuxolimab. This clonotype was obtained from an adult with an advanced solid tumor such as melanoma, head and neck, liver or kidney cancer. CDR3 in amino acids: CASSLEAGTNSPLHF. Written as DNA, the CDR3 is TGCGCCAGCAGCTTGGAAGCAGGGACCAATTCACCCCTCCACTTT.